The entry that follows covers one T cell receptor beta chain sequence. Its antigen is as yet unknown. This table comes from immunoSEQ multiplex PCR, and its TCRdb copy is limited to in-frame clones, with some not included. Of 900,000 to 1,200,000 clones in the sample, around 78% are singletons; the top ten hold roughly 0.57%. This entry comes from a study of shared clonotypes between healthy human individuals. Findings and caveats of the study: Since donors were few, the genetic and exposure-history diversity represented was limited.

Specimen: memory CD4+ T cells from PBMCs. Described subset: CD45RA-negative fraction. The receptor was isolated from a man between 18 and 29 years old in good health. Some clones in this sample may be carry-over from other donors' samples.

In nucleotides, the CDR3 is TGCGCCAGCAGCCTTTCCCACGGACTAGCGGGAGTTCAGAATGAGCAGTTCTTC. Translating it yields CASSLSHGLAGVQNEQFF. The V call is TRBV5-1, the J call TRBJ2-1; 13 nucleotides match TRBD2. CDR1 SGHRS and CDR2 YFSETQ come from the germline V gene. This CDR3 spans 18 amino acids. V shed 4 bases, J shed 7 bases, and the junction held 14 bases outside the gene matches.